This record looks at one T cell receptor beta chain sequence and its context. The target of this receptor is not known. No base quality values were provided; no much bigger clone lies one nucleotide off. This entry comes from a study of blood T cell repertoires in COVID-19 (TCRdb year 2020). Some background on the complete study: Collaborator samples came from the United States, Italy and Spain and covered acute and convalescent phases of COVID-19. The prospective study material was composed of cDNA or gDNA derived from T cells, B-cell-depleted T cells, or PBMCs. The dataset comprised deeply sampled blood TCRbeta repertoires from subjects exposed to, actively infected with, or recovered from COVID-19. The repertoires were made available in a free public database intended to serve as a resource for research on the immune response to SARS-CoV-2. The samples were drawn from the first 160 participants of the ongoing ImmuneRACE study and from roughly 1,300 subjects provided by 6 global collaborators. A de-identified subject ID, COVID-19 status, age in years and sex were almost always included in the sample metadata. Where available, HLA class I and class II types were obtained from metadata supplied by the sample provider rather than from assay-based typing. Results and caveats for the whole study, not just this receptor: The amount of clinical and demographic metadata varied by source and participant and was provided uncurated.

The germline ends are 22 bases apart after V is trimmed by 6 bases and J by 7 bases. For CDR1 and CDR2, the germline V gene lists MGHDK and SYGVNS. The cysteine opens and the phenylalanine closes a CDR3 of 17 amino acids. Of the read, only the CDR3 DNA is kept; its 51 bases are in frame from base 1. TCRbeta CDR3 regions were amplified from genomic DNA by means of the immunoSEQ Assay, a bias-controlled multiplex PCR. Per the source publication's procedure: Within the assay, amplification of reference gene primers was used to estimate how many nucleated cells each sample contained. Sequence reads were collapsed and filtered to measure the absolute abundance of every unique TCRbeta CDR3 rearrangement. Productive Simpson clonality was computed per sample as the square root of Simpson's diversity index over productive rearrangements. TCRdb retrieved this table from immuneACCESS and kept in-frame rearrangements only. Not all clones are present; in checked studies, unresolved V genes account for under half, and no reason is known for the remainder. V, J and clone size were drawn from that table, and D and trimming were deduced from the DNA. The sample data list 71,000 or so clones, and around 80% of these were observed just once. The top ten constitute 11% of the sample.

Whole blood was collected in K2EDTA tubes by collaborating institutions according to the institutions' own protocols. For TCRbeta analysis, collaborators shipped samples as frozen whole blood, isolated PBMCs, or DNA extracted from either of those sample types. The TCR was taken from a man aged 45 to 65 with acute or convalescent COVID-19. This receptor chain uses TRBV25-1 and TRBJ1-6; a tentative D match to TRBD1 spans 5 bases. The specimen was peripheral blood. Here the CDR3 is given as CASRRGLDRASNSPLHF. Here is the DNA: TGTGCCAGCAGACGCGGACTAGACAGAGCTTCCAATTCACCCCTCCACTTT.